Shown below are 4 T cell receptor beta chains from a single sample sequenced in a study of shared clonotypes between healthy human individuals. Generated by immunoSEQ multiplex PCR, the TCRdb table keeps only in-frame clones and is missing some. The profile shows 2 million to 3 million clones, approximately 94% of them singletons. Sequenced: naive CD4+ T cells from PBMCs. Subset described: CD45RA+ positively selected. The source is a man aged 18 to 30 in good health. Some clones in this sample may be carry-over from other donors' samples.

The chain couples TRBV2 to TRBJ1-1; D not certain. The germline V gene has CDR1 SNHLY and CDR2 FYNNEI. Between the trimmed V and J ends, which lost 4 bases and 5 bases, there was a span of 14 bases. CDR3 length: 14 amino acids. The CDR3 loop is CASSVEPAGTEAFF. The CDR3 coding sequence is TGTGCCAGCAGTGTGGAGCCAGCGGGAACTGAAGCTTTCTTT. Based on the CDR3 plus reference TRBV2 and TRBJ1-1, the full variable domain is EPEVTQTPSHQVTQMGQEVILRCVPISNHLYFYWYRQILGQKVEFLVSFYNNEISEKSEIFDDQFSVERPDGSNFTLKIRSTKLEDSAMYFCASSVEPAGTEAFFGQGTRLTVV.

There are a few counts of this clone. V gene TRBV6-5 combines with J gene TRBJ1-1, with D unclear. Per the germline V gene, CDR1 is MNHEY and CDR2 is SVGAGI. The CDR3 has 11 amino acids. Deletions cut 11 bases from V and 10 bases from J, with 17 bases between. The CDR3 DNA is TGTGCCGCGGCCGGAGGGTTACGAGCTTTCTTT. It yields the protein CAAAGGLRAFF.

This rearrangement joins TRBV5-1 to TRBJ2-5, with TRBD2 identical over 14 bases. The junction had 4 bases not matched to a gene; V was cut back by 2 bases and J by 4 bases. The CDR3 totals 16 residues. The V gene's germline CDR1 is SGHRS and CDR2 YFSETQ. The CDR3 DNA sequence: TGCGCCAGCAGCTTCGGGACTAGCGGGAGTTCAGAGACCCAGTACTTC. Its protein is CASSFGTSGSSETQYF.

This rearrangement joins TRBV7-9 to TRBJ2-7, with 15 nucleotides matching TRBD2. This CDR3 is built from 15 residues. The V and J ends lost 5 bases and 5 bases, in that order; junction bases with no gene match: 4. Germline CDR1 SEHNR, CDR2 FQNEAQ (reference sequence). CDR3 region: CASSPGTSGRHEQYF. The CDR3 DNA sequence: TGTGCCAGCAGCCCCGGGACTAGCGGGAGGCACGAGCAGTACTTC.